This record concerns one T cell receptor (beta chain) sequence. This clonotype came up a few times. Its antigen target is currently unknown. No qualities accompany the bases; no much larger clone lies one base away. These data belong to a study of response to subunit inactivated influenza vaccine (dated by TCRdb to the late 2010s). Some background on the complete study: Deep quantitative T cell receptor repertoire profiling was used in the study to track responses to a trivalent subunit inactivated influenza vaccine. What the work shows at the level of the full study, not this receptor alone: According to the authors, only a limited number of new T cells may be recruited by each seasonal influenza vaccination.

The CDR3 numbers 14 residues from cysteine through phenylalanine. The sequence is cut down to CDR3 DNA, 42 bases in frame from base 1. The trim is 2 bases for V and 6 bases for J, with a gap of 8 bases between the germline ends. Libraries were built with RT-PCR. Sequenced on an Illumina HiSeq 2500. TCRdb ran its own pipeline on the public reads, namely fastp trimming at Q25 and MiXCR clone calling, and kept in-frame beta chains. All rows with the same CDR3 protein become a single entry with the most common DNA and genes. This sample is represented by almost 600,000 distinct CDR3 sequences; 12% to 15% of them were singletons. Together, the top ten hold 11% of the sample.

The receptor comes from a man aged 50-60 years who received an inactivated influenza vaccine. Donor details come from another sample of the same person, matched by shared clones. This specimen consisted of PBMCs from blood, obtained about 12 days after vaccination. Recombination joined TRBV12-3 or TRBV12-4 with TRBJ1-6; the D gene is unclear. The CDR3 reads as follows: CASSLREANSPLHF. Read as DNA, the sequence is TGTGCCAGCAGTTTAAGGGAAGCTAATTCACCCCTCCACTTT.